Each of the 32 T cell receptor beta chains below was sequenced from the same sample in a study of T-cell memory formation after mild COVID-19. TCRdb processed the 5' RACE reads anew with MiXCR; each CDR3 protein has one entry. The sample records 200,000 to 250,000 distinct CDR3 sequences, 8% to 10% being singletons. Sample: PBMCs or a T cell subset sorted from them (not recorded which). The receptors here all came from a man younger than 30 who had mild COVID-19 (a few samples of this study predate the infection). Cell type and time point are not known.

This clonotype was observed at least ten times. The gene calls are TRBV7-2 and TRBJ1-4; possibly TRBD1 for D (5 bases). Germline CDR1 SGHTA, CDR2 FQGNSA. There are 14 residues in the CDR3. V was cut by 5 bases and J by 4 bases, with 11 bases left in between. CDR3 loop: CASSITGLNEKLFF. DNA for the CDR3: TGTGCCAGCAGCATCACAGGTCTTAATGAAAAACTGTTTTTT.

V usage is TRBV20-1 and J usage is TRBJ2-4; no definite D call. The CDR3 length is 15 residues. Germline V gene lookup returns CDR1 DFQATT and CDR2 SNEGSKA (reference sequence). V was cut by 3 bases and J by 0 bases, with 12 bases left in between. The CDR3 DNA is TGCAGTGCTAGCGTTCGACCCTTAGCCAAAAACATTCAGTACTTC. It codes for CSASVRPLAKNIQYF.

This clonotype appeared many times. The rearrangement links TRBV12-3 or TRBV12-4 to TRBJ1-2, with D unresolved. The CDR3 has 15 residues. Deletions cut 6 bases from V and 4 bases from J, with 18 bases between. DNA for the CDR3: TGTGCCAGCAGCCGTGGCGCCTATGGTTTCTATGGCTACACCTTC. Translation gives CASSRGAYGFYGYTF.

Many counts were recorded for this clonotype. The chain is built from TRBV7-6 and TRBJ2-3; no definite D call. Germline CDR1 and CDR2: SGHVS and FNYEAQ. V lost 4 bases and J 6 bases, leaving 8 bases between the germline ends. The CDR3 sequence is 12 residues long. The CDR3 region has the DNA TGTGCCAGCAGCTACGCCAGCGATACGCAGTATTTT. It yields the protein CASSYASDTQYF.

This clonotype was found a few times. The rearrangement links TRBV6-6 to TRBJ2-7, with 7 bases aligning to TRBD2. Germline V gives CDR1 MNHNY, CDR2 SVGAGI (reference sequence). There are 15 residues in the CDR3. Germline trimming cut 4 bases from V and 6 bases from J; bases unmatched to any gene: 12. The CDR3 sequence: CASSSRAGRTSEQYV. Here the CDR3 DNA reads TGTGCCAGCAGTTCACGAGCGGGGCGAACCTCCGAGCAGTACGTC.

The rearrangement uses TRBV4-1 and TRBJ2-3; D tentatively reads TRBD1 or TRBD2 (5 bases each). Germline V gene sequence: CDR1 MGHRA, CDR2 YSYEKL. Trimming cost V 1 base and J 7 bases, with 18 bases left between them. The CDR3 has 16 residues. In DNA, the CDR3 is TGCGCCAGCAGCCAAGGCCCGACTTCTCGGGGCAATACGCAGTATTTT. As protein: CASSQGPTSRGNTQYF.

The chain carries TRBV29-1 and TRBJ2-5; D gene unclear. The CDR3 is 14 amino acids. The V and J ends lost 4 bases and 2 bases respectively, with 14 bases between them. Looked up from germline, CDR1 is SQVTM and CDR2 is ANQGSEA. CDR3 sequence (DNA): TGCAGCGTTGCTGATAGGTTAACTCAAGAGACCCAGTACTTC. Protein: CSVADRLTQETQYF.

The chain is built from TRBV28 and TRBJ2-4, with a tentative D call TRBD1 (6 bases). Germline CDR1 MDHEN, CDR2 SYDVKM. The CDR3 covers 11 residues. Trimming stripped 5 bases from V and 7 bases from J, with 6 bases between. The CDR3 sequence: CASSTGNIQYF. CDR3 nucleotide sequence: TGTGCCAGCAGTACAGGGAACATTCAGTACTTC.

The V gene is TRBV3-1, the J gene TRBJ2-1; 8 bases fit TRBD2. The CDR3 has 14 amino acids. Losses at the gene ends were 1 base for V and 8 bases for J; bases not matched to a gene: 4. Germline V gene sequence: CDR1 LGHDT, CDR2 YNNKEL (reference sequence). The CDR3: CASSQAGGVHEQFF. The CDR3 region has the DNA TGTGCCAGCAGCCAAGCGGGGGGGGTCCATGAGCAGTTCTTC.

The V and J genes are TRBV4-1 and TRBJ1-5; D is ambiguous. The CDR3 is 15 residues long. Trimming cost V 5 bases and J 5 bases, with 16 bases left between them. Germline-derived CDR1 and CDR2 are MGHRA and YSYEKL. This CDR3 is CASSKRYDTYQPQHF. CDR3 coding DNA: TGCGCCAGCAGCAAGAGGTACGACACCTATCAGCCCCAGCATTTT.

This chain connects TRBV29-1 to TRBJ2-7; 7 nucleotides align to TRBD1. The J segment lost 7 bases and the V segment lost 7 bases, leaving 7 bases of the junction unmatched. CDR1 and CDR2 (germline): SQVTM, ANQGSEA. This CDR3 is 11 amino acids long. DNA of the CDR3: TGCAGCGCGACAGGGTTGGGAGAGCAGTACTTC. It translates to CSATGLGEQYF.

This clonotype has only a few counts. V is TRBV27 and J is TRBJ2-3; tentative D call: TRBD1 (6 bases). CDR1 is MNHEY, CDR2 SMNVEV, per germline (reference sequence). The CDR3 contains 16 residues. Trimming left V 0 bases short and J 4 bases short, with 14 bases between. The CDR3 loop is CASSLSNRAGPDTQYF. DNA of the CDR3: TGTGCCAGCAGTTTATCTAACAGGGCTGGCCCAGATACGCAGTATTTT.

This clonotype has a handful of counts. The rearrangement uses TRBV12-3 or TRBV12-4 and TRBJ1-3; D remains ambiguous. Deletions cut 5 bases from V and 0 bases from J, with 11 bases between. CDR3 size: 15 residues. The CDR3 bases are TGTGCCAGCAGTGGGGATGGATCCTCTGGAAACACCATATATTTT. It specifies CASSGDGSSGNTIYF.

This clonotype was found a few times. The chain joins TRBV20-1 to TRBJ2-2; D is uncertain. The CDR3 spans 12 residues. The germline CDR1 and CDR2 sequences are DFQATT and SNEGSKA (reference sequence). The germline V and J ends were trimmed by 6 bases and 5 bases, with 10 bases remaining between them. CDR3 amino acids: CSARMRTGELFF. The CDR3 DNA follows: TGCAGTGCGAGAATGCGGACCGGGGAGCTGTTTTTT.

In its sample, this clonotype was seen many times. The V and J genes are TRBV7-2 and TRBJ1-1, with D hard to call. Between the trimmed V and J ends, which lost 3 bases and 8 bases, there was a span of 13 bases. The germline V gene has CDR1 SGHTA and CDR2 FQGNSA. The CDR3 sequence is 13 residues long. The CDR3 nucleotides are TGTGCCAGCAGCTTGACTCCCGACCGCGAAGCTTTCTTT. Translation: CASSLTPDREAFF. The entire variable domain, with the rest obtained from reference TRBV7-2 and TRBJ1-1, is as follows: GAGVSQSPSNKVTEKGKDVELRCDPISGHTALYWYRQSLGQGLEFLIYFQGNSAPDKSGLPSDRFSAERTGGSVSTLTIQRTQQEDSAVYLCASSLTPDREAFFGQGTRLTVV.

This rearrangement joins TRBV5-1 to TRBJ2-1, with TRBD1 identical over 9 bases. Germline values: CDR1 SGHRS, CDR2 YFSETQ. Trimming cost V 4 bases and J 8 bases; bases outside gene matches: 7. The CDR3 sequence is 14 residues long. The CDR3 loop is CASSGGDRVYEQFF. The CDR3 DNA follows: TGCGCCAGCAGCGGGGGGGACAGGGTTTATGAGCAGTTCTTC.

This clonotype was found a few times. The genes are TRBV5-1 and TRBJ2-5, with D possibly matching TRBD2 (6 bases). The CDR3 loop spans 15 amino acids. V lost 5 bases and J 5 bases, leaving 19 bases between the germline ends. Germline V gives CDR1 SGHRS, CDR2 YFSETQ. The CDR3 DNA is TGCGCCAGCAGATCTGCGGGGTTTTCGTCGGAGACCCAGTACTTC. Protein sequence: CASRSAGFSSETQYF.

Written as DNA, the CDR3 is TGTGCTAGTGGGAACGTCGGGACAGTTAAGTATTTT. Amino acid sequence: CASGNVGTVKYF. The chain is built from TRBV12-5 and TRBJ2-3; 7 positions agree with TRBD1. The germline V gene has CDR1 LGHNT and CDR2 FRNRAP. The CDR3 runs 12 residues. The J segment lost 13 bases and the V segment lost 6 bases, leaving 10 bases of the junction unmatched.

This clonotype was detected only a few times. The V gene is TRBV20-1, the J gene TRBJ1-1; the D is unclear. Germline V gene data show CDR1 as DFQATT and CDR2 as SNEGSKA (reference sequence). CDR3 length: 14 residues. The V end lost 3 bases, the J end lost 1 base, and 12 bases lay between the germline ends. CDR3 region: CSARSPPGNTEAFF. CDR3 coding DNA: TGCAGTGCTAGGTCCCCCCCGGGGAACACTGAAGCTTTCTTT.

This clonotype was detected a few times. The rearrangement joins TRBV12-3 or TRBV12-4 to TRBJ1-1, with no clear D. The CDR3 covers 13 residues. V gave up 2 bases and J gave up 3 bases, with 7 bases separating them. The CDR3, as DNA: TGTGCCAGCAGTTTAAGGGATTACACTGAAGCTTTCTTT. This codes for CASSLRDYTEAFF.

This clonotype has more than one count but fewer than ten. The chain is built from TRBV9 and TRBJ1-1; D call uncertain. V shed 0 bases and J shed 5 bases, with 8 bases lying between them. CDR1 and CDR2 from the germline V gene are SGDLS and YYNGEE. The CDR3 is 13 amino acids. The CDR3 sequence: CASSVAHSTEAFF. CDR3 coding DNA: TGTGCCAGCAGCGTAGCTCACAGTACTGAAGCTTTCTTT.

This clonotype has a handful of counts. The CDR3 region has the DNA TGTGCCAGCAGTGGGCTTGGGCAGCCCCAGCATTTT. Amino acid sequence: CASSGLGQPQHF. The J gene is TRBJ1-5, the V gene TRBV7-2; no reliable D call. CDR1 SGHTA and CDR2 FQGNSA come from the germline V gene. CDR3 length: 12 residues. V was clipped by 6 bases and J by 7 bases, with 10 bases between them.

The chain carries TRBV13 and TRBJ2-1; D uncertain. V lost 5 bases to trimming and J lost 2 bases, with 13 bases between them. Germline CDR1 reads PRHDT; CDR2 reads FYEKMQ (reference sequence). The CDR3 sequence is 15 residues long. The CDR3 nucleotides read TGTGCCAGCAGCCAGAGGAGCAGTCCCTACAATGAGCAGTTCTTC. Protein sequence: CASSQRSSPYNEQFF. Variable domain in full (rest from reference TRBV13 and TRBJ2-1): AAGVIQSPRHLIKEKRETATLKCYPIPRHDTVYWYQQGPGQDPQFLISFYEKMQSDKGSIPDRFSAQQFSDYHSELNMSSLELGDSALYFCASSQRSSPYNEQFFGPGTRLTVL.

The sample holds a few counts of this clonotype. The chain uses TRBV7-9 and TRBJ2-5; TRBD2 is a possible D gene (5 bases). Deletions cut 1 base from V and 7 bases from J, with 13 bases between. Germline lookup yields CDR1 SEHNR and CDR2 FQNEAQ (reference sequence). This CDR3 comprises 14 residues. The CDR3 nucleotides read TGTGCCAGCAGCTTAGGGATCGGGGATGGGACCCAGTACTTC. It specifies CASSLGIGDGTQYF.

This clonotype occurred a few times. The rearrangement links TRBV18 to TRBJ2-3, with a possible D match to TRBD2 (5 bases). The CDR3 sequence is 16 residues long. Germline loops: CDR1 KGHSH, CDR2 LQKENI. Trimming cost V 6 bases and J 1 base, with 17 bases left between them. CDR3 amino acids: CASSLLSHGGTDTQYF. The DNA for the CDR3 is TGTGCCAGCTCTCTACTTTCCCACGGGGGCACAGATACGCAGTATTTT.

With respect to this clonotype: Being one base from a much bigger clone, this may be a read error. The chain is built from TRBV24-1 and TRBJ1-1; no reliable D call. Between the trimmed V and J ends, which lost 0 bases and 0 bases, there was a span of 1 base. The CDR3 sequence is 13 residues long. From germline, CDR1 is KGHDR and CDR2 SFDVKD. The CDR3 region has the DNA TGTGCCACCAGTGATTTGATGAACACTGAAGCTTTCTTT. Its translation: CATSDLMNTEAFF.

This clonotype was seen more than once but under ten times. The rearrangement joins TRBV4-1 to TRBJ2-5; D ambiguous. The V gene's germline CDR1 is MGHRA and CDR2 YSYEKL. The CDR3 runs to 17 residues. V was pared by 1 base and J by 3 bases, with 18 bases between. As DNA, the CDR3 is TGCGCCAGCAGCCAAGGGGATGACCGCCCCTCAGAAGAGACCCAGTACTTC. Encoded protein: CASSQGDDRPSEETQYF.

The CDR3 DNA is TGTGCCAGCAGCTACTTACTAGCGGGAGAGCAGTACTTC. It translates to CASSYLLAGEQYF. The chain employs TRBV7-9 and TRBJ2-7, with 10 bases lining up with TRBD2. This CDR3 contains 13 residues. The ends lost 4 bases at V and 7 bases at J; junction bases unmatched: 4. Germline CDR1 is SEHNR and CDR2 is FQNEAQ (reference sequence).

This clonotype was recorded at least ten times. V gene TRBV7-3 combines with J gene TRBJ2-1, with D tentatively TRBD2 (5 bases). V was pared by 5 bases and J by 6 bases, with 20 bases between. Germline-derived CDR1 and CDR2 are SGHTA and FQGTGA. This CDR3 spans 16 amino acids. CDR3 nucleotide sequence: TGTGCCAGCAGCCCTTCGACGGACCCAGGAGGCAATGAGCAGTTCTTC. This encodes CASSPSTDPGGNEQFF.

A few counts support this clonotype. The CDR3 DNA sequence: TGTGCCAGCAGCTTACTCGGGCGGGAATCAGAGACCCAGTACTTC. This encodes CASSLLGRESETQYF. The rearrangement uses TRBV11-2 and TRBJ2-5; weak D call: TRBD2 (6 bases). Trimming took 2 bases from V and 4 from J, leaving 14 bases between them. The germline CDR1 and CDR2 sequences are SGHAT and FQNNGV. The length of the CDR3 is 15 residues.

This clonotype was detected a few times. This rearrangement joins TRBV5-1 to TRBJ1-1; no definite D call. Trimming stripped 4 bases from V and 0 bases from J, with 13 bases between. The CDR3 has 15 amino acids. Germline V gene lookup returns CDR1 SGHRS and CDR2 YFSETQ. CDR3 in DNA: TGCGCCAGCAGCGACTGGACGGAAATGAACACTGAAGCTTTCTTT. Translated, it gives CASSDWTEMNTEAFF.

The chain links TRBV9 to TRBJ2-2; the match to TRBD2 covers 9 bases. V lost 0 bases to trimming and J lost 3 bases; unmatched junction nucleotides: 3. The CDR3 is made up of 16 amino acids. The V gene's germline CDR1 is SGDLS and CDR2 YYNGEE. The CDR3 region has the DNA TGTGCCAGCAGCGTAGGCAGCGGGGGGCACACCGGGGAGCTGTTTTTT. Protein: CASSVGSGGHTGELFF.